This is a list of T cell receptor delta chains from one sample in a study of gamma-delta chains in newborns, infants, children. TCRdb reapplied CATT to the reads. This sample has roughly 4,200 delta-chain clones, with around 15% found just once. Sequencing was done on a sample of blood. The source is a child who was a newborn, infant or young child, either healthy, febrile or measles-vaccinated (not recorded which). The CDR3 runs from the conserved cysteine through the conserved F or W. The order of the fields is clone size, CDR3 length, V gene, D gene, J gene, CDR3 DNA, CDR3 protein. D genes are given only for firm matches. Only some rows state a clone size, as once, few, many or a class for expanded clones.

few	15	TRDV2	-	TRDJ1	TGTGCCTGTGACACCGTTGGGAAGTTCACCGATAAACTCATCTTT	CACDTVGKFTDKLIF
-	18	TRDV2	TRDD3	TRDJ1	TGTGCCTGTGACACCGTACTGGGGGATACGCGTAGCACCGATAAACTCATCTTT	CACDTVLGDTRSTDKLIF
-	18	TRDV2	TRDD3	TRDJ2	TGTGCCTGTGACCCTATAAGTGGGGGACATACTTTGACAACACAACTCTTCTTT	CACDPISGGHTLTTQLFF
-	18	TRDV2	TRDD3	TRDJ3	TGTGCCTGTGACGTACTGGGGGCCCGCTCCTGGGACACCCGACAGATGTTTTTC	CACDVLGARSWDTRQMFF
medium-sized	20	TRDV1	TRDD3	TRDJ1	TGTGCTCTTGGGGAGAGCCTTCCAACTTATACTGGGGGTGTCGTTGGTAAACTCATCTTT	CALGESLPTYTGGVVGKLIF
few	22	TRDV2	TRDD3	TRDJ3	TGTGCCTGTGACACCGCGGGTTTTTCCGTCCTGGGGGATACAGAGGACACCCGACAGATGTTTTTC	CACDTAGFSVLGDTEDTRQMFF
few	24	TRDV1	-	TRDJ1	TGTGCTCTTGGGGAACTAGGATTTAGGTTCCTACGATCTTCTGGGGGCCTTTACACCGATAAACTCATCTTT	CALGELGFRFLRSSGGLYTDKLIF
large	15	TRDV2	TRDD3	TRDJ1	TGTGCCTGTGATCATTTACTGGGGGATACCGATAAACTCATCTTT	CACDHLLGDTDKLIF
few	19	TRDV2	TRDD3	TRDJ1	TGTGCCTGTGACACCCTTCCTGGTACTGGGGGAGCCTACACCGATAAACTCACCTTT	CACDTLPGTGGAYTDKLTF
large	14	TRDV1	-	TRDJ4	TGTGCTCTTGGGAAGGCTGTGGCCGCCAGACCCCTGATCTTT	CALGKAVAARPLIF
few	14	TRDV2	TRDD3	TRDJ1	TGTGCCCGTGACACTCTGGGGGGTACCGATAAACTCATCTTT	CARDTLGGTDKLIF
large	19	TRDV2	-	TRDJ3	TGTGCCTGTGACACGGTGGATGGGGATGCCGAATGGGACACCCGACAGATGTTTTTC	CACDTVDGDAEWDTRQMFF
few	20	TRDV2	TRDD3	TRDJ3	TGTGCCTGCGACCCCACTGGGGGACCCGAGAGCTCCTGGGACGCCCGACAGATGTTTTTC	CACDPTGGPESSWDARQMFF
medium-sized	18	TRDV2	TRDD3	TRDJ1	TGTGCCTGTGACACCGTACGAGGGGATATAGCCTCCTCCACTAAACTCATCTTT	CACDTVRGDIASSTKLIF
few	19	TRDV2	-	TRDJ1	TGTGCCTGTGACACGGTGGCCGGGGGCCCCCAGGGGTCGGCCGATAAACTCATCTTT	CACDTVAGGPQGSADKLIF
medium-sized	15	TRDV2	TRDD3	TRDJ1	TGTGCCTGTGACACTTGGGGGATACCGGGCGATAAACTCATCTTT	CACDTWGIPGDKLIF
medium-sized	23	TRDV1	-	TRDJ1	TGTGCTCTTGGGGAACGGGAAGGCCTTCCTACGTACTGGGGGACGGGGTACGGCGATAAACTCATCTTT	CALGEREGLPTYWGTGYGDKLIF
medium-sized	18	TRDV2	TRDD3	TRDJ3	TGTGCCTGTGACATACTGGGGGATACGTCCTGGGACACCCGACAGATGTTTTTC	CACDILGDTSWDTRQMFF
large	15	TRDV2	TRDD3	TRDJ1	TGTGCCTGTGACAGTCTGGGGGGTTACACCGATAAACTCATCTTT	CACDSLGGYTDKLIF
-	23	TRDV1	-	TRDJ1	TGTGCTCTTGGGGAACGGGAAGGCCTTCCTACGTACTGGGGGACGGGGTACGGCGATAAACCCATCTTT	CALGEREGLPTYWGTGYGDKPIF
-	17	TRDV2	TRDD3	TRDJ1	TGTGCCTGTGACACTCTAACTGGGGGATACAACACCGATAAACTCATCTTT	CACDTLTGGYNTDKLIF
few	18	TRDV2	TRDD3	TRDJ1	TGTGCCTGTGACACCCTTACTGGGGGATACGTAGTTCCCGATAAACTCATCTTT	CACDTLTGGYVVPDKLIF
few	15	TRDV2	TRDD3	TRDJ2	TGTGCCTGTGACACGCTAGGGGATACGACAGTACAACTCTTCTTT	CACDTLGDTTVQLFF
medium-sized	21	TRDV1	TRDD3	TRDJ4	TGTGCTCTTGGGGAACTGTGGCCTAAGTTTTATACTGGGGGCCGGGCCAGACCCCTGATCTTT	CALGELWPKFYTGGRARPLIF
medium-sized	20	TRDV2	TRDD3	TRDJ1	TGTGCCTGTGACACTCTCAATACTGGGGGATACGAGGATTGGCGAAATAAACTCATCTTT	CACDTLNTGGYEDWRNKLIF
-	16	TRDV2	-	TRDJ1	TGTGCCTGTGACACCGTGAGAAAGGATGGGGCCGATAAACTCATCTTT	CACDTVRKDGADKLIF
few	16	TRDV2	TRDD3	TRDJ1	TGTGCCTGTGACACCGTGGGGGATCGCTACACCGATAAACTCATCTTT	CACDTVGDRYTDKLIF
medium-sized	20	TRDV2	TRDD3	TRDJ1	TGTGCCTGTGACACTCTGAGTGTACTGGGGGATTCCCCGGCCACCGATAAACTCATCTTT	CACDTLSVLGDSPATDKLIF
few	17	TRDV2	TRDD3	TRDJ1	TGTGCCTGTGACGCCCTACTGGGGGAGACCTACACCGATAAACTCATCTTT	CACDALLGETYTDKLIF
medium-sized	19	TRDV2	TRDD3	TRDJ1	TGTGCCTGTGACCGCGTACTGGGGGATACGCGGCGATACACCGATAAACTCATCTTT	CACDRVLGDTRRYTDKLIF